The 17 T cell receptor beta chains below were found in one sample sequenced in a study of human T cells and chemical hapten exposure. TCRdb analysed the RACE reads with MiXCR anew, one entry per CDR3 protein. Of around 380,000 distinct CDR3 sequences in the sample, around 5% were seen once. Time point: pre-sensitization, week 0. Treatment defined: therapeutic diphenylcyclopropenone sensitization with weekly scalp DPC. Material: whole blood, obtained in connection with sensitization to the hapten diphenylcyclopropenone (DPC). These receptors originate from a woman aged 18-35 years with alopecia areata. Some clones in this sample may be carry-over from other donors' samples.

The chain combines TRBV2 with TRBJ1-1; D is ambiguous. Trimming stripped 1 base from V and 2 bases from J, with 8 bases between. Germline CDR1 is SNHLY and CDR2 is FYNNEI. The length of the CDR3 is 14 residues. CDR3: CASSEGRSNTEAFF. CDR3 nucleotide sequence: TGTGCCAGCAGTGAAGGCCGGTCAAACACTGAAGCTTTCTTT.

This clonotype was detected ten times or more. This chain connects TRBV7-4 to TRBJ1-6; 7 bases match TRBD1. With 1 base clipped from V and 10 bases from J, the junction kept 10 bases outside the gene matches. Germline V gene lookup returns CDR1 SGHVT and CDR2 SQSDAQ. The CDR3 spans 16 residues. CDR3 DNA: TGTGCCAGCAGCTTAGGCGAGACAGGGAGGATATCACCCCTCCACTTT. Translated, it gives CASSLGETGRISPLHF.

This clonotype was observed many times. The genes are TRBV6-5 and TRBJ1-2, with D uncertain. With 0 bases removed from V and 5 bases from J, the gap between germline ends came to 10 bases. The CDR3 consists of 14 residues. Germline lookup yields CDR1 MNHEY and CDR2 SVGAGI. This CDR3 is CASSYSKRGYGYTF. CDR3 DNA: TGTGCCAGCAGTTACTCGAAACGAGGGTATGGCTACACCTTC.

The chain is built from TRBV28 and TRBJ2-5, with 14 nucleotides matching TRBD2. V was clipped by 10 bases and J by 10 bases; unmatched bases: 20. The germline V gene has CDR1 MDHEN and CDR2 SYDVKM. The CDR3 is made up of 17 amino acids. The CDR3 loop is CATHRGLAGENSGDQYF. CDR3 in DNA: TGTGCCACCCACCGGGGACTAGCGGGGGAAAACTCGGGGGACCAGTACTTC.

This clonotype came up many times. The chain recombines TRBV5-1 with TRBJ2-7; unclear D gene. Germline lookup yields CDR1 SGHRS and CDR2 YFSETQ. The CDR3 loop spans 15 amino acids. V dropped 2 bases and J dropped 2 bases, with 14 bases sitting between them. In nucleotides, the CDR3 is TGCGCCAGCAGCTTAAACGGGCATCCCGCCTACGAGCAGTACTTC. It specifies CASSLNGHPAYEQYF.

About this clonotype: A much larger clonotype is one base distant, so this may be a read error. V is TRBV6-1 and J is TRBJ1-1; 7 bases align to TRBD1. Germline V gene sequence: CDR1 MNHNS, CDR2 SASEGT. The CDR3 sequence is 15 residues long. As DNA, the CDR3 is TGTACCAGCAGTAAACACACAGGGGAGGCCACTGAAGCTTTCTTT. Encoded protein: CTSSKHTGEATEAFF.

This clonotype was counted ten times or more. The J gene is TRBJ1-6, the V gene TRBV7-9, with D possibly TRBD1 on 6 matching bases. V lost 4 bases and J lost 9, with 13 bases in between. The germline CDR1 and CDR2 sequences are SEHNR and FQNEAQ (reference sequence). This CDR3 has 14 residues. In DNA form, the CDR3 reads TGTGCCAGCAGCTCAGGGGATTTAGGTTCACCCCTCCACTTT. This translates into CASSSGDLGSPLHF.

The chain employs TRBV4-3 and TRBJ2-3; TRBD2 aligns across 9 bases. The J segment lost 4 bases and the V segment lost 0 bases, leaving 8 bases of the junction unmatched. Germline V gene data show CDR1 as LGHNA and CDR2 as YSLEER. CDR3 size: 17 residues. The CDR3 nucleotides read TGCGCCAGCAGCCAAGATCGCGGACTAGCGACCCCAGATACGCAGTATTTT. Translating gives CASSQDRGLATPDTQYF.

This clonotype has a handful of counts. The chain uses TRBV4-1 and TRBJ2-5, with D perhaps matching TRBD2 (5 bases). CDR1 MGHRA and CDR2 YSYEKL come from the germline V gene. CDR3 size: 14 residues. V lost 5 bases to trimming and J lost 1 base, with 11 bases between them. The CDR3 here is CASSMGVTQETQYF. The CDR3 DNA sequence: TGCGCCAGCAGCATGGGAGTAACCCAAGAGACCCAGTACTTC.

This clonotype was counted a few times. The V and J genes are TRBV3-1 and TRBJ2-4; D uncertain. Trimming took 5 bases from V and 0 from J, leaving 11 bases between them. The germline gives CDR1 LGHDT, CDR2 YNNKEL (reference sequence). The CDR3 covers 15 residues. CDR3 sequence reads: CASSDMTVAKNIQYF. In DNA form, the CDR3 reads TGTGCCAGCAGCGACATGACGGTAGCCAAAAACATTCAGTACTTC.

This clonotype was seen at least ten times. The chain is built from TRBV4-3 and TRBJ2-3; TRBD2 matches 10 bases. This CDR3 region has 17 residues. V shed 0 bases and J 5 bases; nucleotides not matched to a gene: 8. Germline CDR1 reads LGHNA; CDR2 reads YSLEER. Written as DNA, the CDR3 is TGCGCCAGCAGCCAAGAATTACAGCGGGGGGGCTTAGATACGCAGTATTTT. Its protein is CASSQELQRGGLDTQYF.

This clonotype has a handful of counts. This rearrangement joins TRBV6-2 or TRBV6-3 to TRBJ1-2; D gene uncertain. Germline V lookup: CDR1 MNHEY, CDR2 SVGEGT. The CDR3 loop spans 12 amino acids. Between the trimmed V and J ends, which lost 6 bases and 4 bases, there was a span of 9 bases. CDR3 loop: CASSIRSYGYTF. The CDR3 DNA is TGTGCCAGCAGCATAAGGTCCTATGGCTACACCTTC.

This clonotype was recorded at least ten times. The rearrangement uses TRBV9 and TRBJ1-4; D might be TRBD1 (6 bases). V dropped 4 bases and J dropped 8 bases, with 18 bases sitting between them. Germline assignment: CDR1 SGDLS and CDR2 YYNGEE. The CDR3 loop spans 15 amino acids. CDR3: CASSTIPGEGEKLFF. CDR3 DNA: TGTGCCAGCAGCACGATACCAGGGGAAGGGGAAAAACTGTTTTTT.

This clonotype showed up many times. J is TRBJ2-1 and V is TRBV7-9; 16 bases align to TRBD2. With 5 bases clipped from V and 7 bases from J, the junction kept 14 bases outside the gene matches. Germline assignment: CDR1 SEHNR and CDR2 FQNEAQ (reference sequence). CDR3 length: 19 residues. The DNA for the CDR3 is TGTGCCAGCAGCCCAGGCGGGACTAGCGGGGGGGAACGACGGAATGAGCAGTTCTTC. It is translated as CASSPGGTSGGERRNEQFF.

The V and J genes are TRBV27 and TRBJ2-5; D is possibly TRBD2 (6 bases). Trimming shortened V by 3 bases and J by 3 bases, and 8 bases separated the two germline ends. This CDR3 spans 13 amino acids. Germline assignment: CDR1 MNHEY and CDR2 SMNVEV (reference sequence). CDR3 protein: CASSFRREETQYF. CDR3 coding DNA: TGTGCCAGCAGTTTTAGGAGGGAAGAGACCCAGTACTTC.

The sample holds many counts of this clonotype. J is TRBJ2-1 and V is TRBV10-3; unclear D gene. The CDR3 totals 14 residues. Trimming took off 6 bases at V and 9 bases at J, with 18 bases between the two ends. Germline V gene sequence: CDR1 ENHRY, CDR2 SYGVKD. The CDR3 sequence: CAIRASVRSSEQFF. The CDR3 bases are TGTGCCATCAGGGCAAGCGTGCGGTCCAGTGAGCAGTTCTTC.

This clonotype has just a few counts. DNA of the CDR3: TGTGCCAGCAGTTTAGCGCAAGCCCGGCGGACCCAGTACTTC. Amino acid sequence: CASSLAQARRTQYF. The V and J genes are TRBV12-3 or TRBV12-4 and TRBJ2-5; D gene unclear. CDR3 length: 14 amino acids. V gave up 0 bases and J gave up 7 bases, with 12 bases separating them.